The 9 T cell receptor beta chains listed next were all sequenced from one sample in a study of response to subunit inactivated influenza vaccine. TCRdb re-called the RT-PCR reads with MiXCR, one entry per CDR3 protein. The data contain 700,000 to 800,000 distinct CDR3 sequences, less than 20% of them seen just once; the ten biggest clones take up roughly a tenth. Specimen: PBMCs from blood, collected 5 to 6 days after vaccination. The receptors shown here come from a man aged 50-60 years who received an inactivated influenza vaccine.

The rearrangement uses TRBV20-1 and TRBJ2-3; D might be TRBD1 or TRBD2, each matching 5 bases. The CDR3 is made up of 16 amino acids. The V end was cut by 0 bases, the J end by 2 bases, with 15 bases between. Germline V gene sequence: CDR1 DFQATT, CDR2 SNEGSKA (reference sequence). CDR3 protein: CSARDPGRFITDTQYF. The CDR3 nucleotides read TGCAGTGCTAGAGACCCGGGACGGTTCATCACAGATACGCAGTATTTT.

V usage is TRBV10-3 and J usage is TRBJ2-3; TRBD2 agrees at 7 bases. V shed 7 bases, J shed 2 bases, and the junction held 6 bases outside the gene matches. The CDR3 totals 14 residues. The germline V gene has CDR1 ENHRY and CDR2 SYGVKD. In nucleotides, the CDR3 is TGTGCCATCAACACGGGGGGATCCACAGATACGCAGTATTTT. Protein sequence: CAINTGGSTDTQYF.

This clonotype was observed a handful of times. This chain links TRBV29-1 with TRBJ2-1; D not resolved. The CDR3 length is 16 residues. V was trimmed by 6 bases and J by 8 bases, leaving 26 bases between them. Looked up from germline, CDR1 is SQVTM and CDR2 is ANQGSEA. CDR3 sequence: CSVNRHTPPLGYEQFF. CDR3 nucleotides: TGCAGCGTGAATAGACATACCCCCCCCTTGGGGTATGAGCAGTTCTTC.

The chain is built from TRBV2 and TRBJ1-2; 7 nucleotides align to TRBD1. The CDR3 has 16 residues. CDR1 is SNHLY, CDR2 FYNNEI, per germline. Unmatched junction bases numbered 15, after V lost 3 bases and J lost 8 bases. CDR3 region: CASSDISPGQGDGYTF. The DNA for the CDR3 is TGTGCCAGCAGTGATATATCTCCGGGCCAGGGGGACGGCTACACCTTC.

A few counts support this clonotype. This chain connects TRBV24-1 to TRBJ2-1; possible D gene TRBD1, 6 bases. Germline V gives CDR1 KGHDR, CDR2 SFDVKD. The V end was cut by 4 bases, the J end by 9 bases, with 15 bases between. CDR3 length equals 14 residues. The CDR3 DNA reads TGTGCCACCAGTGACGCCCAAGGGGGTACTGAGCAGTTCTTC. Its translation is CATSDAQGGTEQFF.

The CDR3 nucleotides are TGTGCCAGCAGCCGCAGGGGAACTGAAGCTTTCTTT. Its translation is CASSRRGTEAFF. The V call is TRBV11-1, the J call TRBJ1-1; D is perhaps TRBD1 (6 bases). CDR3 length: 12 residues. The germline V gene has CDR1 SGHAT and CDR2 FQDESV (reference sequence). Trimming removed 5 bases at V and 5 bases at J, with 9 bases between. The full variable domain, its missing parts supplied by reference TRBV11-1 and TRBJ1-1, is EAEVAQSPRYKITEKSQAVAFWCDPISGHATLYWYRQILGQGPELLVQFQDESVVDDSQLPKDRFSAERLKGVDSTLKIQPAELGDSAMYLCASSRRGTEAFFGQGTRLTVV.

This chain uses TRBV28 with TRBJ2-5, with 11 positions matching TRBD2. The CDR3 contains 16 residues. The V and J ends lost 7 bases and 5 bases, in that order; junction bases with no gene match: 12. Looked up from germline, CDR1 is MDHEN and CDR2 is SYDVKM. CDR3 bases: TGTGCCAGCATGGGACAGCCTAGCGGGAGGTCGGAGACCCAGTACTTC. Translation: CASMGQPSGRSETQYF.

This clonotype was counted only a few times. This chain joins TRBV5-6 and TRBJ2-2; D possibly corresponds to TRBD1 (6 bases). The CDR3 consists of 16 residues. Germline values: CDR1 SGHDT, CDR2 YYEEEE. Between the trimmed V and J ends, which lost 3 bases and 6 bases, there was a span of 18 bases. The CDR3 DNA is TGTGCCAGCAGCTGGTTGGGACAAAGGGTCCCCGGGGAGCTGTTTTTT. Its translation is CASSWLGQRVPGELFF. The full variable domain, rest sourced from reference TRBV5-6 and TRBJ2-2, is DAGVTQSPTHLIKTRGQQVTLRCSPKSGHDTVSWYQQALGQGPQFIFQYYEEEERQRGNFPDRFSGHQFPNYSSELNVNALLLGDSALYLCASSWLGQRVPGELFFGEGSRLTVL.

This clonotype appeared many times. The J gene is TRBJ1-1, the V gene TRBV29-1, with TRBD1 identical over 9 bases. The length of the CDR3 is 13 residues. CDR1 and CDR2 from the germline V gene are SQVTM and ANQGSEA. The trim removed 7 bases at V and 4 bases at J, leaving 7 bases unmatched. This CDR3 reads CSAGTGWGTEAFF. The CDR3 nucleotides are TGCAGCGCCGGGACAGGGTGGGGCACTGAAGCTTTCTTT.